This T cell receptor beta chain was retrieved from a study of metastatic and nonmetastatic thyroid tumors. Overall study context: Repertoires of blood and of tissue (tumor or nodule) from malignant and benign thyroid patients were compared.

The CDR3 spans 15 residues. Germline assignment: CDR1 LGHNA and CDR2 YNFKEQ. Trimming took 0 bases from V and 7 from J, leaving 16 bases between them. Ahead of thyroid surgery, no patient had received treatment of any kind. In the authors' workflow: The study built a papillary thyroid cancer distant-metastasis classifier from CDR3 differences across clinicopathological groups. MiXCR reprocessed the PCR reads for TCRdb. TCRdb, not the authors, supplied the V and J calls. The data show 15,000 or so clones, roughly 24% seen once. In its sample, this clone ranks as medium-sized. The target antigen is unknown. Study-wide results and caveats: In both blood and tumor samples, TCR beta diversity was reported significantly higher for malignant than benign nodules.

The chain combines TRBV4-2 with TRBJ2-7; the D is unclear. The sequence was obtained from a male donor with papillary thyroid cancer or a benign thyroid nodule (not recorded which). Some clones in this sample may be carry-over from other donors' samples. Sequencing was carried out using blood. This CDR3 is CASSQDEAPWQEQYF. As DNA, the CDR3 is TGTGCCAGCAGCCAAGACGAAGCCCCATGGCAAGAGCAGTACTTC.